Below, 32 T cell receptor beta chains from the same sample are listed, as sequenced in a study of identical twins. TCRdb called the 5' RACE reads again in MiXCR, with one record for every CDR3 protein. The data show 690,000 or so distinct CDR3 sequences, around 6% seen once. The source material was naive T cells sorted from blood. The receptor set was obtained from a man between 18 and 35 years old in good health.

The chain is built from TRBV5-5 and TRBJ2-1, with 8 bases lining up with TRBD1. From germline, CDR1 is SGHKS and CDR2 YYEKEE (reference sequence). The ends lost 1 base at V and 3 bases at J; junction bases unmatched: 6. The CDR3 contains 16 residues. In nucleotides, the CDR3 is TGTGCCAGCAGCTTGAGGACAGGGAAAGTCTACAATGAGCAGTTCTTC. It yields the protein CASSLRTGKVYNEQFF.

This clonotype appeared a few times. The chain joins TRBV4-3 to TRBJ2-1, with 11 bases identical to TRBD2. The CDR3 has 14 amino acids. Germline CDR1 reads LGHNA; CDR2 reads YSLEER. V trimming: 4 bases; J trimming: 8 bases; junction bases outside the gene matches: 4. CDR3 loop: CASSRGLAGHEQFF. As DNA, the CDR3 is TGCGCCAGCAGCCGCGGACTAGCGGGCCATGAGCAGTTCTTC.

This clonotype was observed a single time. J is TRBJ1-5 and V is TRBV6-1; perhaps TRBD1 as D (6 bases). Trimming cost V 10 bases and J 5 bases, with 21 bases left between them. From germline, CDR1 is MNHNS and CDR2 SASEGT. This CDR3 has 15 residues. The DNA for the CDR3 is TGTGCCACCCAGACAGTTGGAGGGGGTCATCAGCCCCAGCATTTT. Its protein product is CATQTVGGGHQPQHF.

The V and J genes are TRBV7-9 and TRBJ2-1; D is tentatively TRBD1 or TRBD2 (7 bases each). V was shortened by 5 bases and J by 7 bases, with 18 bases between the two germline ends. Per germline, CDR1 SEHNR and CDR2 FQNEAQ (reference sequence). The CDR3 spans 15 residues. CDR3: CASSPQGGLRNEQFF. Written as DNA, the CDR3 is TGTGCCAGCAGCCCGCAGGGGGGGCTCAGGAATGAGCAGTTCTTC. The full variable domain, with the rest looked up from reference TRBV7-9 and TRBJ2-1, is DTGVSQNPRHKITKRGQNVTFRCDPISEHNRLYWYRQTLGQGPEFLTYFQNEAQLEKSRLLSDRFSAERPKGSFSTLEIQRTEQGDSAMYLCASSPQGGLRNEQFFGPGTRLTVL.

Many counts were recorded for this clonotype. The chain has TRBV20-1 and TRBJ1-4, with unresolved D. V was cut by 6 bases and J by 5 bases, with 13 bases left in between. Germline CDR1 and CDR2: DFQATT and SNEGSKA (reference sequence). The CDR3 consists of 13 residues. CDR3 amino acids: CSAQTHLNEKLFF. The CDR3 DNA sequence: TGCAGTGCCCAAACCCACTTAAATGAAAAACTGTTTTTT.

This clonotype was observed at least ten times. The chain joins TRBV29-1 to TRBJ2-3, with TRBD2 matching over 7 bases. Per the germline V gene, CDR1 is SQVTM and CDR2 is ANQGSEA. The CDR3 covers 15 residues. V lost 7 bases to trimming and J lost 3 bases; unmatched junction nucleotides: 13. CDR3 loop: CSGANGGKGTDTQYF. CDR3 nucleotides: TGCAGCGGAGCAAACGGGGGGAAGGGGACAGATACGCAGTATTTT.

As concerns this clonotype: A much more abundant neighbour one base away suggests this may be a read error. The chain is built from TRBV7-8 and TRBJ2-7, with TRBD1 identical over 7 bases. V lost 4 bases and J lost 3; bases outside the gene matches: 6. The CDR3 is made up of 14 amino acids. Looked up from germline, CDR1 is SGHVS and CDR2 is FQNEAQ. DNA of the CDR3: TGTGCCAGCAGCTCCGTGGGACAGAACTACGAGCAGTACTTC. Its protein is CASSSVGQNYEQYF.

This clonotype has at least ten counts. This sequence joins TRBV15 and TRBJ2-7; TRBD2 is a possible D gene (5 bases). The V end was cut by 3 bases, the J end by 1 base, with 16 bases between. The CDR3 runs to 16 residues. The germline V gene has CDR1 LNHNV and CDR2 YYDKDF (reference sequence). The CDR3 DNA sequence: TGTGCCACCAGCAGTGCTCGGGGTGCTTCTTCCTACGAGCAGTACTTC. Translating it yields CATSSARGASSYEQYF.

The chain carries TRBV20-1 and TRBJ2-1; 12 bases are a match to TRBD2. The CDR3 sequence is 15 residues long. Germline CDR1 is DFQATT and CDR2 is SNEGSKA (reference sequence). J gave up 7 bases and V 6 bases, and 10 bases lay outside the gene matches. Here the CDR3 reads CSALTSGSPQNEQFF. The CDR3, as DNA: TGCAGTGCGCTGACTAGCGGGAGTCCTCAAAATGAGCAGTTCTTC.

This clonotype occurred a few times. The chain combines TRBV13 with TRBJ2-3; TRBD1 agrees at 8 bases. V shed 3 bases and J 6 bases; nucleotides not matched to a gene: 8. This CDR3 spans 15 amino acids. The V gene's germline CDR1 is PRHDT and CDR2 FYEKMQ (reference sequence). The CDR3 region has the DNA TGTGCCAGCAGCTTCCGGACAGGGCCGGGCGATACGCAGTATTTT. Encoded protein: CASSFRTGPGDTQYF.

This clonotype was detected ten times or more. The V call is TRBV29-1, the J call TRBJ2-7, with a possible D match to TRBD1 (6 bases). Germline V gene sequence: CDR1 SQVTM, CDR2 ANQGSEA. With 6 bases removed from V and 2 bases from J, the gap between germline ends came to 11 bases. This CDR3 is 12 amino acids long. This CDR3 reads CSVPGQPYEQYF. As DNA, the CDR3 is TGCAGCGTCCCCGGACAGCCCTACGAGCAGTACTTC.

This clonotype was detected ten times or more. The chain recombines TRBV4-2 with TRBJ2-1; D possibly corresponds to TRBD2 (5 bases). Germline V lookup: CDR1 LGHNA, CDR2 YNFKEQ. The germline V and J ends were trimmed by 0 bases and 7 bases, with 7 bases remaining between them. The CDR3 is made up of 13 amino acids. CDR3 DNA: TGTGCCAGCAGCCAAGAGCCGGGAAATGAGCAGTTCTTC. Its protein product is CASSQEPGNEQFF.

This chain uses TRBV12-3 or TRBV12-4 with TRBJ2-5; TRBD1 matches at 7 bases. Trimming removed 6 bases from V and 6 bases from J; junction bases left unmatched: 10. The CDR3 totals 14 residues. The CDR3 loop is CASSPPDREQTQYF. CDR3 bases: TGTGCCAGCAGCCCCCCTGACAGGGAACAGACCCAGTACTTC.

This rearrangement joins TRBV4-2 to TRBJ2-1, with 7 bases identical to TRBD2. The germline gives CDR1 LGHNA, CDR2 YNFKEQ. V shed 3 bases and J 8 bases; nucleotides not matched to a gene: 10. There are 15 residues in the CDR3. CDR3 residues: CASSQGQGGDDEQFF. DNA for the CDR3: TGTGCCAGCAGCCAGGGGCAGGGAGGGGACGATGAGCAGTTCTTC.

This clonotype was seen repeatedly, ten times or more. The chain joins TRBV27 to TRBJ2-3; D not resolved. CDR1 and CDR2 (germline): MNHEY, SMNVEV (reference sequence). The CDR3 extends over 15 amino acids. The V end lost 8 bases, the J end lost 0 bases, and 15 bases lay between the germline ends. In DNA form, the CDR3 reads TGTGCCAGCGTCGAAGCTTCTACTAGCACAGATACGCAGTATTTT. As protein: CASVEASTSTDTQYF.

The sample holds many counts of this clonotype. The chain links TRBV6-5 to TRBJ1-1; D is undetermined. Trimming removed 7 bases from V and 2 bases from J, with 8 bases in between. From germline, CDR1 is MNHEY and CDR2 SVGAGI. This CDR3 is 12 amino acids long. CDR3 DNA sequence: TGTGCCAGCACCGCAGGAAACACTGAAGCTTTCTTT. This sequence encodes CASTAGNTEAFF.

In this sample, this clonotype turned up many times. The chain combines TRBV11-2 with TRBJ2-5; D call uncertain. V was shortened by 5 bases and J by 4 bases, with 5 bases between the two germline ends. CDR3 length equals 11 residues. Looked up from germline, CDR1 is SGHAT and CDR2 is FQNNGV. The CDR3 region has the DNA TGTGCCAGCAGCCCCCTAGAGACCCAGTACTTC. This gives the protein CASSPLETQYF.

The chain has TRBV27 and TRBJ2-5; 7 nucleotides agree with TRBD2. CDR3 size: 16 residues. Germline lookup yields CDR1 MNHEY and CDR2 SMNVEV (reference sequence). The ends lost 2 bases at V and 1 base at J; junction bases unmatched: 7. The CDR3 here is CASSLGASGSQETQYF. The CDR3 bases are TGTGCCAGCAGTTTAGGGGCTAGCGGAAGCCAAGAGACCCAGTACTTC.

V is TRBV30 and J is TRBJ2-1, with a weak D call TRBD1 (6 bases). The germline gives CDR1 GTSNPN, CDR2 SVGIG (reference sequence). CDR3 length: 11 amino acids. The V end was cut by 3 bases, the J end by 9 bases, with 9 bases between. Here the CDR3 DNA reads TGTGCCTGGAGGAGGGGGATTGAGCAGTTCTTC. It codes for CAWRRGIEQFF.

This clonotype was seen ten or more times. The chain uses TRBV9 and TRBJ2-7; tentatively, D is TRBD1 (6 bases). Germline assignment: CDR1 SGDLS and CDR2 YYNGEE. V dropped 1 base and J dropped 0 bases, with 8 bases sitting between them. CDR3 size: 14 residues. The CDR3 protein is CASSVRTASYEQYF. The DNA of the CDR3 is TGTGCCAGCAGCGTAAGGACAGCCTCCTACGAGCAGTACTTC.

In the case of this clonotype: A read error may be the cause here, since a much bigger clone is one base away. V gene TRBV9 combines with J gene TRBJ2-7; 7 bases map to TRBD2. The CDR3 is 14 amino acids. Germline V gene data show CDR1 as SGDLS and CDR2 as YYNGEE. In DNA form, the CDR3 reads TGTGCCAGCAGCGAGTCTAGCGGCTCCTACGAGCTGTACTTC. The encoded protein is CASSESSGSYELYF.

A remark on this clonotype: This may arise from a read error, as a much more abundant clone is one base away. CDR3 amino acids: CSAPEREDLNEQFF. CDR3 DNA: TGCAGTGCTCCGGAGCGGGAGGATCTTAATGAGCAGTTCTTC. This rearrangement joins TRBV20-1 to TRBJ2-1, with TRBD2 matching 9 bases. This CDR3 is 14 amino acids long. Per the germline V gene, CDR1 is DFQATT and CDR2 is SNEGSKA (reference sequence). The J segment lost 7 bases and the V segment lost 5 bases, leaving 9 bases of the junction unmatched.

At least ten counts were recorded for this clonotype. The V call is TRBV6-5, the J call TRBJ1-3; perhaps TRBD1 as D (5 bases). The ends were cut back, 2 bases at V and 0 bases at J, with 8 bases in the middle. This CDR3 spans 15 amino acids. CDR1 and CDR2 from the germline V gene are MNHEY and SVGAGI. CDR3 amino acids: CASSYGTGSGNTIYF. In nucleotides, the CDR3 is TGTGCCAGCAGTTACGGTACAGGCTCTGGAAACACCATATATTTT.

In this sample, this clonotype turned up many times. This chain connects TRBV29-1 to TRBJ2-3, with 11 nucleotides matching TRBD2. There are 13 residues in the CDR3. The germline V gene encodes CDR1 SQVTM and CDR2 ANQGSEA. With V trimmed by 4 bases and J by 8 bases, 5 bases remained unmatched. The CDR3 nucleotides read TGCAGCGTTGCAACTAGCGGGAGTGCTACGCAGTATTTT. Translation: CSVATSGSATQYF.

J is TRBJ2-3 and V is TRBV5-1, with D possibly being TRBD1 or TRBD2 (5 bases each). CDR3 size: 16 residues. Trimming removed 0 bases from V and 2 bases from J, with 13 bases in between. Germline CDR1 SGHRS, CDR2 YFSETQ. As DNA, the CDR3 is TGCGCCAGCAGCTTGGTTTCGGGACGTACCACAGATACGCAGTATTTT. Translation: CASSLVSGRTTDTQYF.

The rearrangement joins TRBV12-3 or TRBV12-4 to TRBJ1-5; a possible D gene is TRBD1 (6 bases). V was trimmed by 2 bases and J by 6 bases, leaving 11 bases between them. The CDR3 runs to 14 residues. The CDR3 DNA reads TGTGCCAGCAGTTTACGCAGGGGAAGTCAGCCCCAGCATTTT. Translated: CASSLRRGSQPQHF.

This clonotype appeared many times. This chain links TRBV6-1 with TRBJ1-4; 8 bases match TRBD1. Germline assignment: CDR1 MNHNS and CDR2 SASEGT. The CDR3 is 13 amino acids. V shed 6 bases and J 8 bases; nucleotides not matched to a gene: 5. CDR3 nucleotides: TGTGCCAGCAGGCCCCCAGGGGGCGAAAAACTGTTTTTT. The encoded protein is CASRPPGGEKLFF.

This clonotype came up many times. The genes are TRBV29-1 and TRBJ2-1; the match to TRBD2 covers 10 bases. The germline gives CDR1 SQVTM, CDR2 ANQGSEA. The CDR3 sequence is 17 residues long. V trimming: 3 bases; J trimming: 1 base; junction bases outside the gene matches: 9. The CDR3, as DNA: TGCAGCGTTGAGGTGGTAGCGGGAGGCGCGTCCTACAATGAGCAGTTCTTC. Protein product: CSVEVVAGGASYNEQFF.

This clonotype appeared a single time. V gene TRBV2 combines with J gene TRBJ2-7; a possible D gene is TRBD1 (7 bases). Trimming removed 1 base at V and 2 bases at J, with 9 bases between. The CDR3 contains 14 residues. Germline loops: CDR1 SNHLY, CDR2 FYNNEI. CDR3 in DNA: TGTGCCAGCAGTGAAGGGAGGGGGCCCTACGAGCAGTACTTC. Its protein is CASSEGRGPYEQYF.

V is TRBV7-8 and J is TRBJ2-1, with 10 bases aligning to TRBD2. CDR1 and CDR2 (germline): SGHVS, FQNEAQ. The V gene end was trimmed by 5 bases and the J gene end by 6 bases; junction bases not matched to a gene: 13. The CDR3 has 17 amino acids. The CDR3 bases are TGTGCCAGCAGCCCGGATATCCTAGCGGGAGCCCTCAATGAGCAGTTCTTC. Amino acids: CASSPDILAGALNEQFF.

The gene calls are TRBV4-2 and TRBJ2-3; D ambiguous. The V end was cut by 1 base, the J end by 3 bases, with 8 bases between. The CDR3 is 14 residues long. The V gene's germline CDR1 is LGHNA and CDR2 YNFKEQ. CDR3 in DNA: TGTGCCAGCAGCCAAGGTGGGGAAACAGATACGCAGTATTTT. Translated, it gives CASSQGGETDTQYF.

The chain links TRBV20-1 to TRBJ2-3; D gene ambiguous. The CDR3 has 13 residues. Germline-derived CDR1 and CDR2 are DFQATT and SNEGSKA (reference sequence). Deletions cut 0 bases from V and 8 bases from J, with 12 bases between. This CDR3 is CSARDPDALTQYF. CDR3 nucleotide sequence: TGCAGTGCTAGAGATCCCGACGCCCTTACGCAGTATTTT.